The 14 T cell receptor beta chains given below trace back to one sample, sequenced in a study of T cells in Graves' hyperthyroidism and ophthalmopathy (dated by TCRdb to about 2019). Receptor amplification or capture employed multiplex PCR. Reads for this sample came from an Illumina HiSeq 2000. Amplification of TCR beta CDR3 regions was carried out from RNA transcripts. The TCR CDR3 was subjected to a first round of RT-PCR using the HTBI primer set and the Qiagen OneStep RT-PCR kit. TCRdb reworked the public reads: Q25 trimming with fastp, MiXCR clone assembly, productive beta chains retained. Here each entry gathers all rows of one CDR3 protein and keeps the most common genes and DNA. The sample contains some 400,000 distinct CDR3 sequences, around an eighth of them found a single time. The ten largest clonotypes hold around 21% of the sample. Sequenced material: blood. The receptors were sampled from a man aged 25-40 years with Graves' hyperthyroidism that later progressed to Graves' ophthalmopathy.

Remarks on this clonotype: A much larger clonotype is one base distant, so this may be a read error. V and J are TRBV2 and TRBJ1-5, with no clear D. From germline, CDR1 is SNHLY and CDR2 FYNNEI. CDR3 length equals 13 residues. In DNA, the CDR3 is TGTGCCAGCAGGGGATTTACCAATCAGCCCCGGCATTTT. It translates to CASRGFTNQPRHF.

This clonotype appeared many times. The gene calls are TRBV2 and TRBJ2-7, with D perhaps matching TRBD1 or TRBD2 (5 bases each). The CDR3 has 15 amino acids. Trimming stripped 3 bases from V and 0 bases from J, with 12 bases between. Germline assignment: CDR1 SNHLY and CDR2 FYNNEI. The chain's CDR3 is CASSDGTLSSYEQYF. CDR3 nucleotide sequence: TGTGCCAGCAGTGATGGGACCCTGAGCTCCTACGAGCAGTACTTC.

This clonotype occurred a few times. V and J are TRBV20-1 and TRBJ2-2, with D possibly being TRBD2 (5 bases). Trimming left V 1 base short and J 4 bases short, with 10 bases between. The CDR3 runs 14 residues. Germline CDR1 reads DFQATT; CDR2 reads SNEGSKA (reference sequence). For the CDR3, the DNA is TGCAGTGCTAGAGGTTTCCGGGGCACCGGGGAGCTGTTTTTT. Residues: CSARGFRGTGELFF.

This clonotype appeared many times. V gene TRBV20-1 combines with J gene TRBJ1-4; 7 positions match TRBD1. V was pared by 6 bases and J by 12 bases, with 7 bases of the junction left unmatched. Germline V gene data show CDR1 as DFQATT and CDR2 as SNEGSKA (reference sequence). The CDR3 covers 11 residues. In nucleotides, the CDR3 is TGCAGTGCGTCACAGGGGTTGGAACTGTTTTTT. Its translation: CSASQGLELFF.

This clonotype has at least ten counts. This chain connects TRBV27 to TRBJ1-1; D perhaps matches TRBD1 (5 bases). Trimming shortened V by 6 bases and J by 5 bases, and 10 bases separated the two germline ends. The CDR3 consists of 12 residues. Germline V lookup: CDR1 MNHEY, CDR2 SMNVEV (reference sequence). Here the CDR3 reads CASRTGGTEAFF. In DNA form, the CDR3 reads TGTGCCAGCAGAACCGGGGGAACTGAAGCTTTCTTT.

A word on this clonotype: A read error is likely, as this CDR3 ends without the conserved phenylalanine or tryptophan. The CDR3: CASSFSGGNTEAFL. The DNA of the CDR3 is TGTGCCAGCAGTTTCTCGGGAGGTAACACTGAAGCTTTCCTT. This chain joins TRBV27 and TRBJ1-1; D uncertain. With 3 bases removed from V and 2 bases from J, the gap between germline ends came to 10 bases. Per the germline V gene, CDR1 is MNHEY and CDR2 is SMNVEV (reference sequence). The CDR3 sequence is 14 residues long.

This clonotype was counted only a few times. This sequence joins TRBV27 and TRBJ1-6; D is uncertain. The length of the CDR3 is 13 residues. Germline V gives CDR1 MNHEY, CDR2 SMNVEV (reference sequence). Between the trimmed V and J ends, which lost 3 bases and 5 bases, there was a span of 5 bases. The CDR3 bases are TGTGCCAGCAGTTTGCGCCATAATTCACCCCTCCACTTT. It codes for CASSLRHNSPLHF.

In this sample, this clonotype turned up a few times. This CDR3 is CASTPGYNEQFF. The CDR3 DNA follows: TGTGCCAGCACCCCGGGGTACAATGAGCAGTTCTTC. This chain uses TRBV6-1 with TRBJ2-1; D may be TRBD2 (5 bases). Germline values: CDR1 MNHNS, CDR2 SASEGT. This CDR3 comprises 12 residues. Trimming took off 7 bases at V and 4 bases at J, with 8 bases between the two ends.

This clonotype was seen at least ten times. This chain uses TRBV20-1 with TRBJ2-7; TRBD1 matches 11 bases. Germline loops: CDR1 DFQATT, CDR2 SNEGSKA (reference sequence). CDR3 length: 15 residues. Losses at the gene ends were 2 bases for V and 3 bases for J; bases not matched to a gene: 6. The CDR3 here is CSARRTGGDRYEQYF. CDR3 coding DNA: TGCAGTGCTAGAAGGACAGGGGGCGACCGCTACGAGCAGTACTTC.

The sample holds many counts of this clonotype. This rearrangement joins TRBV7-9 to TRBJ2-1; 7 nucleotides align to TRBD2. Germline values: CDR1 SEHNR, CDR2 FQNEAQ (reference sequence). Trimming at V came to 4 bases and at J to 5 bases, leaving 11 bases not matched to a gene. This CDR3 region has 16 residues. The CDR3 loop is CASSSDGRGRDNEQFF. As DNA, the CDR3 is TGTGCCAGCAGCTCAGATGGGCGGGGGAGAGACAATGAGCAGTTCTTC. The full variable domain, completed using reference TRBV7-9 and TRBJ2-1, is DTGVSQNPRHKITKRGQNVTFRCDPISEHNRLYWYRQTLGQGPEFLTYFQNEAQLEKSRLLSDRFSAERPKGSFSTLEIQRTEQGDSAMYLCASSSDGRGRDNEQFFGPGTRLTVL.

This chain uses TRBV19 with TRBJ2-7; D not resolved. This CDR3 contains 14 residues. Trimming removed 3 bases from V and 2 bases from J, with 11 bases in between. Germline V lookup: CDR1 LNHDA, CDR2 SQIVND (reference sequence). The CDR3 DNA reads TGTGCCAGTAGTATCAGGACGAATACCTACGAGCAGTACTTC. Its translation: CASSIRTNTYEQYF.

This clonotype was detected only a few times. The chain recombines TRBV6-9 with TRBJ1-1, with D possibly TRBD1 on 6 matching bases. Between the trimmed V and J ends, which lost 4 bases and 5 bases, there was a span of 17 bases. The CDR3 runs to 15 residues. Looked up from germline, CDR1 is MNHGY and CDR2 is SVAAGI. CDR3 sequence reads: CASSLSRGSGTEAFF. The CDR3 nucleotides are TGTGCCAGCAGTTTATCCAGGGGTTCGGGGACTGAAGCTTTCTTT.

In this sample, this clonotype turned up many times. The chain uses TRBV6-1 and TRBJ1-4; 7 nucleotides line up with TRBD1. CDR1 MNHNS and CDR2 SASEGT come from the germline V gene. V trimming: 7 bases; J trimming: 7 bases; junction bases outside the gene matches: 9. This CDR3 region has 14 residues. The CDR3 nucleotides read TGTGCCAGCAACACCTACAGGGGCAGTGAAAAACTGTTTTTT. Translated, it gives CASNTYRGSEKLFF.

This clonotype has ten or more counts. This sequence joins TRBV7-9 and TRBJ2-1; no firm D call. The CDR3 is made up of 10 amino acids. Germline CDR1 reads SEHNR; CDR2 reads FQNEAQ (reference sequence). Trimming took 5 bases from V and 10 from J, leaving 6 bases between them. This CDR3 reads CASSPGEQFF. CDR3 nucleotide sequence: TGTGCCAGCAGCCCCGGCGAGCAGTTCTTC.